Here is one TCR beta chain with its context. This sample was included in a study of somatic mutations in cytotoxic T cells in rheumatoid arthritis. The method was immunoSEQ multiplex PCR; TCRdb's version includes in-frame clones alone and lacks a portion of them. The sample includes over 15,000 clones, about 90% of them seen just once. Trimming cost V 6 bases and J 2 bases; bases outside gene matches: 12. This CDR3 is built from 17 residues. Germline assignment: CDR1 MDHEN and CDR2 SYDVKM. This TCR was recovered from a middle-aged man in good health. The V and J genes are TRBV28 and TRBJ2-5, with 10 nucleotides matching TRBD2. Sample: CD8+ T cells sorted from blood. The CDR3 reads CASRKGLGTSAQETQYF. The CDR3 DNA follows: TGTGCCAGCAGGAAGGGGCTTGGGACTAGCGCTCAAGAGACCCAGTACTTC.